The 15 T cell receptor beta chains below all came from one sample that was sequenced in a study of memory CD4+ T cells and cytomegalovirus serostatus. Sequencing used immunoSEQ multiplex PCR; TCRdb keeps in-frame clones, though not all of them. The sample gives approximately 40,000 clones, approximately 80% of which show up once; 0.55% is in the top ten. The sort gate was single viable CD3+CD4+CD8-CD45RO+ cells for memory CD4+ T cells. Specimen: memory CD4+ T cells from blood. The receptor source for this set is an adult in good health and CMV-seronegative.

This clone appeared a few times. The chain uses TRBV28 and TRBJ1-5; the D is unclear. The germline V gene has CDR1 MDHEN and CDR2 SYDVKM. This CDR3 is 16 amino acids long. The V end lost 3 bases, the J end lost 4 bases, and 16 bases lay between the germline ends. CDR3: CASSFRMGSGNQPQHF. CDR3 DNA sequence: TGTGCCAGCAGTTTTAGGATGGGGTCGGGGAATCAGCCCCAGCATTTT.

The J gene is TRBJ2-5, the V gene TRBV18; either TRBD1 or TRBD2 may fit D (5 bases each). Germline lookup yields CDR1 KGHSH and CDR2 LQKENI. V gave up 3 bases and J gave up 7 bases, with 15 bases separating them. This CDR3 has 14 amino acids. The CDR3 is CASSPWDRGGTQYF. Written as DNA, the CDR3 is TGTGCCAGCTCACCGTGGGACCGAGGAGGGACCCAGTACTTC.

The chain has TRBV5-4 and TRBJ1-1; 11 nucleotides agree with TRBD1. The V gene's germline CDR1 is SGHNT and CDR2 YYREEE (reference sequence). The J segment lost 1 base and the V segment lost 0 bases, leaving 5 bases of the junction unmatched. The CDR3 has 17 residues. CDR3 residues: CASSLGGQGAWNTEAFF. The CDR3 nucleotides read TGTGCCAGCAGCTTGGGCGGACAGGGGGCGTGGAACACTGAAGCTTTCTTT.

The rearrangement uses TRBV19 and TRBJ1-5, with D possibly matching TRBD1 (6 bases). This CDR3 spans 18 amino acids. Germline CDR1 and CDR2: LNHDA and SQIVND (reference sequence). V shed 9 bases and J shed 2 bases, with 26 bases lying between them. The CDR3 coding sequence is TGTGCCAGCACCTCCCGCAGGGGCGGAACGGTTGGCAATCAGCCCCAGCATTTT. As protein: CASTSRRGGTVGNQPQHF.

V gene TRBV13 combines with J gene TRBJ1-1; the D is unclear. The germline CDR1 and CDR2 sequences are PRHDT and FYEKMQ (reference sequence). The CDR3 contains 12 residues. V lost 6 bases and J 1 base, leaving 6 bases between the germline ends. The CDR3 is CASRYSNTEAFF. The CDR3 region has the DNA TGTGCCAGCAGATATTCGAACACTGAAGCTTTCTTT.

This clone was detected once. The CDR3 here is CASSLGPLQYNEQFF. The CDR3 coding sequence is TGTGCCAGCAGCTTAGGGCCCCTTCAATACAATGAGCAGTTCTTC. This chain uses TRBV7-2 with TRBJ2-1; no clear D. The V end lost 1 base, the J end lost 4 bases, and 11 bases lay between the germline ends. CDR1 SGHTA and CDR2 FQGNSA come from the germline V gene. The CDR3 loop spans 15 amino acids.

The chain combines TRBV4-2 with TRBJ2-7, with 11 bases aligning to TRBD2. The CDR3 covers 15 residues. Germline V gene lookup returns CDR1 LGHNA and CDR2 YNFKEQ. After removal of 0 bases from V and 4 bases from J, the junction contained 2 bases not matched to a gene. CDR3 DNA: TGTGCCAGCAGCCAAGATTCTAGCGGGGGGTACGAGCAGTACTTC. It encodes CASSQDSSGGYEQYF.

V usage is TRBV6-6 and J usage is TRBJ1-5; no firm D call. Germline assignment: CDR1 MNHNY and CDR2 SVGAGI (reference sequence). The CDR3 runs to 14 residues. V lost 3 bases, J lost 5 bases, and 11 bases lay in between. The CDR3 region has the DNA TGTGCCAGCAGTTATGTCCGGCGAGATCAGCCCCAGCATTTT. This gives the protein CASSYVRRDQPQHF.

This chain links TRBV5-8 with TRBJ1-3; D uncertain. Germline CDR1 and CDR2: SGHTS and YDEGEE. V lost 0 bases and J 4 bases, leaving 2 bases between the germline ends. CDR3 length equals 12 residues. This CDR3 is CASSLGGNTIYF. DNA for the CDR3: TGTGCCAGCAGCTTGGGAGGAAACACCATATATTTT.

The chain recombines TRBV6-6 with TRBJ2-2; 7 positions agree with TRBD1. The CDR3 has 14 residues. Trimming removed 2 bases from V and 5 bases from J; junction bases left unmatched: 2. CDR1 is MNHNY and CDR2 is SVGAGI in the germline V gene (reference sequence). This chain's CDR3 is CASSYDRVTGELFF. The CDR3 DNA is TGTGCCAGCAGTTACGACAGGGTTACCGGGGAGCTGTTTTTT.

The chain carries TRBV5-1 and TRBJ2-2; 8 bases fit TRBD1. Germline V gene data show CDR1 as SGHRS and CDR2 as YFSETQ. Trimming removed 1 base from V and 3 bases from J; junction bases left unmatched: 5. The CDR3 runs to 16 residues. The CDR3 coding sequence is TGCGCCAGCAGCTTGAATGGACAGGGATACACCGGGGAGCTGTTTTTT. Its protein product is CASSLNGQGYTGELFF.

V is TRBV11-3 and J is TRBJ2-2, with D tentatively TRBD1 or TRBD2 (5 bases each). V was clipped by 2 bases and J by 6 bases, with 16 bases between them. CDR3 size: 16 residues. The germline gives CDR1 SGHNT, CDR2 YENEEA. CDR3 residues: CASSLLGDTRPGELFF. The DNA of the CDR3 is TGTGCCAGCAGCTTATTGGGGGATACACGGCCCGGGGAGCTGTTTTTT.

The chain uses TRBV18 and TRBJ2-7; 13 positions agree with TRBD2. The germline V gene encodes CDR1 KGHSH and CDR2 LQKENI. Losses at the gene ends were 0 bases for V and 4 bases for J; bases not matched to a gene: 6. The CDR3 runs to 17 residues. The CDR3 DNA sequence: TGTGCCAGCTCACCACCCCTAGGACTAGCGGGGGCATACGAGCAGTACTTC. The encoded protein is CASSPPLGLAGAYEQYF.

This clone was counted a single time. The V gene is TRBV28, the J gene TRBJ1-2; no firm D call. Germline CDR1 reads MDHEN; CDR2 reads SYDVKM. The V end was cut by 7 bases, the J end by 4 bases, with 13 bases between. The CDR3 consists of 13 residues. CDR3 sequence (DNA): TGTGCCAGCACCGCGACAAACCTCTATGGCTACACCTTC. It encodes CASTATNLYGYTF.

The chain employs TRBV5-6 and TRBJ1-2; possibly TRBD1 for D (6 bases). The CDR3 spans 16 residues. Trimming cost V 3 bases and J 0 bases, with 15 bases left between them. Germline V gives CDR1 SGHDT, CDR2 YYEEEE. Here the CDR3 DNA reads TGTGCCAGCAGCTGGGGGCAGCGGGAAGCTAACTATGGCTACACCTTC. The encoded protein is CASSWGQREANYGYTF. Looking up the rest from reference TRBV5-6 and TRBJ1-2 gives the full variable domain: DAGVTQSPTHLIKTRGQQVTLRCSPKSGHDTVSWYQQALGQGPQFIFQYYEEEERQRGNFPDRFSGHQFPNYSSELNVNALLLGDSALYLCASSWGQREANYGYTFGSGTRLTVV.